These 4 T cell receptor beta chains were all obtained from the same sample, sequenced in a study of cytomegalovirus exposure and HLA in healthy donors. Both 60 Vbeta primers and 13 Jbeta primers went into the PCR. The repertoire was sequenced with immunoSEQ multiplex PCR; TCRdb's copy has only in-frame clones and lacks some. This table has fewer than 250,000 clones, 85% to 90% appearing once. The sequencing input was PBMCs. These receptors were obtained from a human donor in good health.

CDR3 protein: CASSGLAGLAKNIQYF. CDR3 sequence (DNA): TGTGCCAGCAGCGGACTAGCGGGACTTGCCAAAAACATTCAGTACTTC. The rearrangement joins TRBV7-2 to TRBJ2-4; 12 bases match TRBD2. The V gene's germline CDR1 is SGHTA and CDR2 FQGNSA. The CDR3 loop spans 16 amino acids. With 5 bases clipped from V and 1 base from J, the junction kept 3 bases outside the gene matches.

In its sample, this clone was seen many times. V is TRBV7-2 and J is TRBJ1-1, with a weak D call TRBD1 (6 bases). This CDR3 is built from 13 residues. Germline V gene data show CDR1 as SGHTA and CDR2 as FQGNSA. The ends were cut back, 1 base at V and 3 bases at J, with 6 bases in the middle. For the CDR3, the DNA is TGTGCCAGCAGCTTAGACAGGGACACTGAAGCTTTCTTT. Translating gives CASSLDRDTEAFF.

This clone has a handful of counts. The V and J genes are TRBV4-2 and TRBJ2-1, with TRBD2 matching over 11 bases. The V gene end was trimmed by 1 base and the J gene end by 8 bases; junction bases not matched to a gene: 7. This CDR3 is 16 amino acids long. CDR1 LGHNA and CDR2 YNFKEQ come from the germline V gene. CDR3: CASSQGLAGGPYEQFF. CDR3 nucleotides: TGTGCCAGCAGCCAAGGGTTAGCGGGAGGGCCATATGAGCAGTTCTTC.

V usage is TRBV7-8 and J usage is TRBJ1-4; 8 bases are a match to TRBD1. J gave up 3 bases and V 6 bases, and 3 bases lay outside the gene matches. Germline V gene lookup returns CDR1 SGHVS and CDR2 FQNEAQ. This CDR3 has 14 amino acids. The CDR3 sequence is CASRPGGSNEKLFF. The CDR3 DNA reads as TGTGCCAGCAGACCAGGGGGCTCTAATGAAAAACTGTTTTTT.